This T cell receptor (beta chain) emerged from a study of patients and donors after allogeneic stem cell transplantation. The V gene's germline CDR1 is MNHNS and CDR2 SASEGT. V shed 6 bases, J shed 8 bases, and the junction held 8 bases outside the gene matches. The CDR3 runs to 15 residues. MiXCR, applied by TCRdb to the RT-PCR reads, yields one record per CDR3 protein. The sample holds some 880,000 distinct CDR3 sequences; over 15% are singletons and the top ten take 5% to 6.5%. V is TRBV6-1 and J is TRBJ2-1, with 12 bases identical to TRBD1. Material for sequencing was blood, either unsorted or a sorted T cell fraction (not recorded which). The receptor was isolated from a human donor who was either an allogeneic HSCT recipient or a stem cell or donor lymphocyte infusion donor (not recorded which). It is not recorded whose cells these are; they may come from a transplant donor. CDR3 sequence: CASRHRDRGRHEQFF. The CDR3 DNA follows: TGTGCCAGCAGACACCGGGACAGGGGGCGTCATGAGCAGTTCTTC.